Below are 32 T cell receptor beta chains sequenced from a single sample in a study of OX40 agonist ivuxolimab in advanced cancers. TCRdb's copy holds only in-frame clones and misses some; the assay was immunoSEQ multiplex PCR. The repertoire holds over 50,000 clones, with 90% as singletons. The sequences come from CD4+ or CD8+ T cells sorted from blood, collected in a trial of the OX40 agonist ivuxolimab. These receptors came from an adult with an advanced solid tumor such as melanoma, head and neck, liver or kidney cancer.

The chain is built from TRBV23-1 and TRBJ2-1; TRBD1 matches at 8 bases. TRBV23-1 is known as an ORF, though its function is uncertain. The ends lost 3 bases at V and 5 bases at J; junction bases unmatched: 9. The CDR3 has 16 amino acids. CDR3 DNA: TGCGCCAGCAGTCATCAACGGACAGGGTCGGACAATGAGCAGTTCTTC. It encodes CASSHQRTGSDNEQFF.

The rearrangement joins TRBV27 to TRBJ1-2; 8 nucleotides agree with TRBD1. The CDR3 is 16 residues long. Trimming at V came to 5 bases and at J to 4 bases, leaving 12 bases not matched to a gene. Per germline, CDR1 MNHEY and CDR2 SMNVEV (reference sequence). DNA for the CDR3: TGTGCCAGCAGTCACGGACAGGGCTCCCTCATCTATGGCTACACCTTC. Encoded protein: CASSHGQGSLIYGYTF.

The J gene is TRBJ1-6, the V gene TRBV25-1; no firm D call. The V and J ends lost 5 bases and 0 bases respectively, with 11 bases between them. The germline gives CDR1 MGHDK, CDR2 SYGVNS. There are 16 residues in the CDR3. Written as DNA, the CDR3 is TGTGCCAGCAGTCCAGAGGTGAGCTCCTATAATTCACCCCTCCACTTT. It yields the protein CASSPEVSSYNSPLHF. The full variable domain, in which reference TRBV25-1 and TRBJ1-6 provide the parts outside the CDR3, is EADIYQTPRYLVIGTGKKITLECSQTMGHDKMYWYQQDPGMELHLIHYSYGVNSTEKGDLSSESTVSRIRTEHFPLTLESARPSHTSQYLCASSPEVSSYNSPLHFGNGTRLTVT.

This clone was seen a handful of times. The rearrangement links TRBV5-6 to TRBJ1-1; possible D gene TRBD1, 6 bases. Trimming cost V 5 bases and J 2 bases, with 22 bases left between them. Germline V gene data show CDR1 as SGHDT and CDR2 as YYEEEE. This CDR3 has 17 residues. CDR3 sequence: CASRRRTERSKNTEAFF. The CDR3 nucleotides read TGTGCCAGCAGGCGACGGACAGAAAGATCTAAAAACACTGAAGCTTTCTTT.

V is TRBV5-4 and J is TRBJ2-7; D gene uncertain. With 2 bases removed from V and 0 bases from J, the gap between germline ends came to 12 bases. From germline, CDR1 is SGHNT and CDR2 YYREEE (reference sequence). There are 15 residues in the CDR3. For the CDR3, the DNA is TGTGCCAGCAGCTTAGGCGGCCACAGCTCCTACGAGCAGTACTTC. It codes for CASSLGGHSSYEQYF.

The chain recombines TRBV28 with TRBJ1-3, with TRBD1 matching over 8 bases. Germline V lookup: CDR1 MDHEN, CDR2 SYDVKM. J gave up 0 bases and V 6 bases, and 7 bases lay outside the gene matches. This CDR3 has 16 residues. The CDR3 loop is CASSMTGVISGNTIYF. The CDR3 region has the DNA TGTGCCAGCAGCATGACAGGGGTTATCTCTGGAAACACCATATATTTT.

The chain joins TRBV19 to TRBJ1-3, with 7 bases fitting TRBD1. Germline V gives CDR1 LNHDA, CDR2 SQIVND (reference sequence). This CDR3 contains 16 residues. Trimming at V came to 7 bases and at J to 0 bases, leaving 9 bases not matched to a gene. The chain's CDR3 is CASKSTGESSGNTIYF. CDR3 DNA sequence: TGTGCCAGTAAAAGCACAGGGGAGAGCTCTGGAAACACCATATATTTT.

The rearrangement joins TRBV30 to TRBJ2-7, with TRBD2 matching over 8 bases. This CDR3 has 14 residues. J lost 3 bases, V lost 0 bases, and 4 bases had no gene match. Germline CDR1 is GTSNPN and CDR2 is SVGIG (reference sequence). The CDR3 coding sequence is TGTGCCTGGAGTGTACAGGCGGGAGGCTACGAGCAGTACTTC. Its translation is CAWSVQAGGYEQYF.

The chain uses TRBV5-4 and TRBJ1-1, with a tentative D call TRBD1 (5 bases). The CDR3 contains 15 residues. Germline CDR1 SGHNT, CDR2 YYREEE (reference sequence). Trimming took 0 bases from V and 3 from J, leaving 12 bases between them. CDR3 sequence reads: CASSLAGTDHTEAFF. DNA of the CDR3: TGTGCCAGCAGCTTGGCGGGGACGGACCACACTGAAGCTTTCTTT.

The V call is TRBV11-3, the J call TRBJ2-1; 7 bases line up with TRBD1. The V segment lost 4 bases and the J segment 4 bases; nucleotides outside the gene matches: 13. Germline-derived CDR1 and CDR2 are SGHNT and YENEEA. The CDR3 runs to 17 residues. The CDR3 here is CASSSRSGQVNYNEQFF. DNA for the CDR3: TGTGCCAGCAGCTCACGGTCCGGACAGGTAAATTACAATGAGCAGTTCTTC.

This clone has just a few counts. The chain employs TRBV7-9 and TRBJ2-7, with 8 bases fitting TRBD1. Germline CDR1 reads SEHNR; CDR2 reads FQNEAQ (reference sequence). The V and J ends lost 8 bases and 2 bases, in that order; junction bases with no gene match: 5. There are 13 residues in the CDR3. The CDR3: CASRQGTTYEQYF. CDR3 DNA sequence: TGTGCCAGCCGACAGGGGACGACCTACGAGCAGTACTTC.

The rearrangement joins TRBV29-1 to TRBJ1-5; 8 bases map to TRBD1. Germline V gives CDR1 SQVTM, CDR2 ANQGSEA. With V trimmed by 6 bases and J by 5 bases, 3 bases remained unmatched. CDR3 size: 12 residues. The chain's CDR3 is CSVGQGDQPQHF. Written as DNA, the CDR3 is TGCAGCGTCGGACAGGGTGATCAGCCCCAGCATTTT. The variable domain in full, with the rest retrieved from reference TRBV29-1 and TRBJ1-5, is SAVISQKPSRDICQRGTSLTIQCQVDSQVTMMFWYRQQPGQSLTLIATANQGSEATYESGFVIDKFPISRPNLTFSTLTVSNMSPEDSSIYLCSVGQGDQPQHFGDGTRLSIL.

This chain uses TRBV4-1 with TRBJ2-3; 12 nucleotides match TRBD1. J gave up 6 bases and V 4 bases, and 5 bases lay outside the gene matches. Germline V lookup: CDR1 MGHRA, CDR2 YSYEKL. The CDR3 is 15 residues long. The CDR3 here is CASSPGTGGWDTQYF. Written as DNA, the CDR3 is TGCGCCAGCAGCCCCGGGACAGGGGGCTGGGATACGCAGTATTTT.

This chain links TRBV10-3 with TRBJ2-1, with 8 bases lining up with TRBD1. This CDR3 region has 14 residues. The trim removed 5 bases at V and 4 bases at J, leaving 4 bases unmatched. CDR1 is ENHRY and CDR2 is SYGVKD in the germline V gene. The CDR3 region has the DNA TGTGCCATCAGTCCCGGGACAGGTTACAATGAGCAGTTCTTC. Its translation is CAISPGTGYNEQFF.

The J gene is TRBJ1-3, the V gene TRBV7-2; 7 nucleotides match TRBD1. With V trimmed by 5 bases and J by 5 bases, 9 bases remained unmatched. Germline CDR1 is SGHTA and CDR2 is FQGNSA. The CDR3 loop spans 15 amino acids. This CDR3 is CASSPWTGLRNTIYF. CDR3 nucleotide sequence: TGTGCCAGCAGCCCCTGGACAGGTCTTCGAAACACCATATATTTT. The variable domain in full, with the rest retrieved from reference TRBV7-2 and TRBJ1-3, is GAGVSQSPSNKVTEKGKDVELRCDPISGHTALYWYRQSLGQGLEFLIYFQGNSAPDKSGLPSDRFSAERTGGSVSTLTIQRTQQEDSAVYLCASSPWTGLRNTIYFGEGSWLTVV.

This chain connects TRBV28 to TRBJ1-1; D perhaps matches TRBD1 (5 bases). V lost 6 bases and J 7 bases, leaving 21 bases between the germline ends. The CDR3 loop spans 15 amino acids. Germline V CDR1 and CDR2: MDHEN, SYDVKM. CDR3: CASRNSPGRANEAFF. CDR3 DNA: TGTGCCAGCAGAAATTCCCCTGGCAGGGCAAATGAAGCTTTCTTT.

The chain combines TRBV25-1 with TRBJ1-2, with TRBD1 as a possible D gene (5 bases). The CDR3 has 14 amino acids. Trimming removed 5 bases at V and 0 bases at J, with 10 bases between. Germline loops: CDR1 MGHDK, CDR2 SYGVNS. The CDR3 protein is CASSWGVTNYGYTF. CDR3 DNA sequence: TGTGCCAGCAGTTGGGGGGTTACTAACTATGGCTACACCTTC.

This sequence joins TRBV29-1 and TRBJ2-5; 12 nucleotides agree with TRBD1. CDR1 SQVTM and CDR2 ANQGSEA come from the germline V gene. The CDR3 is 15 amino acids. V dropped 6 bases and J dropped 4; count of bases not matched to a gene: 9. In DNA form, the CDR3 reads TGCAGCGTCGACCGGGACAGGGGGCGCGGAGAGACCCAGTACTTC. It encodes CSVDRDRGRGETQYF.

The V call is TRBV6-5, the J call TRBJ1-6; no definite D call. With 0 bases removed from V and 5 bases from J, the gap between germline ends came to 8 bases. This CDR3 comprises 15 residues. Germline V gene sequence: CDR1 MNHEY, CDR2 SVGAGI. The CDR3: CASSYSGMDNSPLHF. CDR3 in DNA: TGTGCCAGCAGTTACTCGGGAATGGATAATTCACCCCTCCACTTT.

The rearrangement links TRBV5-5 to TRBJ1-5; D unresolved. Germline CDR1 reads SGHKS; CDR2 reads YYEKEE (reference sequence). Deletions cut 4 bases from V and 9 bases from J, with 17 bases between. This CDR3 has 14 residues. CDR3: CASSHDPEILPQHF. In nucleotides, the CDR3 is TGTGCCAGCAGCCACGACCCCGAGATTCTGCCCCAGCATTTT.

The rearrangement joins TRBV27 to TRBJ2-2; 9 nucleotides match TRBD1. CDR1 is MNHEY, CDR2 SMNVEV, per germline (reference sequence). J gave up 6 bases and V 5 bases, and 7 bases lay outside the gene matches. This CDR3 has 15 amino acids. The CDR3 region has the DNA TGTGCCAGCAGTCCGGAGGACAGGGGCGCCGGGGAGCTGTTTTTT. Its translation: CASSPEDRGAGELFF.

The rearrangement uses TRBV18 and TRBJ1-6; no firm D call. The CDR3 contains 14 residues. V lost 2 bases to trimming and J lost 9 bases, with 11 bases between them. Germline V gene sequence: CDR1 KGHSH, CDR2 LQKENI. CDR3 amino acids: CASSPDGDTSPLHF. CDR3 DNA: TGTGCCAGCTCACCAGATGGGGATACTTCACCCCTCCACTTT.

The chain combines TRBV7-8 with TRBJ2-1; 7 nucleotides line up with TRBD2. Germline CDR1 SGHVS, CDR2 FQNEAQ. The CDR3 has 15 amino acids. The V and J ends lost 5 bases and 6 bases, in that order; junction bases with no gene match: 10. CDR3 DNA: TGTGCCAGCAGCCCTACTAGCGCCAGAGCCAATGAGCAGTTCTTC. This codes for CASSPTSARANEQFF.

The rearrangement links TRBV2 to TRBJ1-1; D perhaps matches TRBD1 (5 bases). CDR1 SNHLY and CDR2 FYNNEI come from the germline V gene. The length of the CDR3 is 14 residues. V was pared by 6 bases and J by 1 base, with 12 bases between. CDR3 protein: CASRRDSQNTEAFF. The CDR3 bases are TGTGCCAGCAGGAGGGACTCACAGAACACTGAAGCTTTCTTT. The whole variable domain, remainder taken from reference TRBV2 and TRBJ1-1, is EPEVTQTPSHQVTQMGQEVILRCVPISNHLYFYWYRQILGQKVEFLVSFYNNEISEKSEIFDDQFSVERPDGSNFTLKIRSTKLEDSAMYFCASRRDSQNTEAFFGQGTRLTVV.

This chain uses TRBV12-5 with TRBJ2-5; maybe TRBD1 (6 bases). V was shortened by 5 bases and J by 3 bases, with 10 bases between the two germline ends. Germline V gene lookup returns CDR1 LGHNT and CDR2 FRNRAP. The CDR3 contains 13 residues. The CDR3 spells CASGGTGKETQYF. CDR3 nucleotides: TGTGCTAGTGGTGGAACAGGGAAAGAGACCCAGTACTTC. Supplemented by reference TRBV12-5 and TRBJ2-5, the full variable domain reads DARVTQTPRHKVTEMGQEVTMRCQPILGHNTVFWYRQTMMQGLELLAYFRNRAPLDDSGMPKDRFSAEMPDATLATLKIQPSEPRDSAVYFCASGGTGKETQYFGPGTRLLVL.

The J gene is TRBJ1-5, the V gene TRBV7-9; D not certain. The CDR3 spans 12 residues. Germline assignment: CDR1 SEHNR and CDR2 FQNEAQ (reference sequence). V gave up 10 bases and J gave up 0 bases, with 7 bases separating them. Here the CDR3 DNA reads TGTGCCACTGAGGATAGCAATCAGCCCCAGCATTTT. It encodes CATEDSNQPQHF.

V usage is TRBV18 and J usage is TRBJ1-5; 7 bases fit TRBD1. Germline loops: CDR1 KGHSH, CDR2 LQKENI. The CDR3 is made up of 14 amino acids. Losses at the gene ends were 5 bases for V and 3 bases for J; bases not matched to a gene: 4. The CDR3 spells CASSTGTANQPQHF. CDR3 sequence (DNA): TGTGCCAGCTCAACCGGGACAGCCAATCAGCCCCAGCATTTT.

This clone was seen once. V and J are TRBV27 and TRBJ2-1; 14 bases fit TRBD2. Per germline, CDR1 MNHEY and CDR2 SMNVEV (reference sequence). V dropped 6 bases and J dropped 4; count of bases not matched to a gene: 11. The CDR3 spans 18 residues. The DNA of the CDR3 is TGTGCCAGCAGCCAAGGACTAGCGGGGGGACTGGTATACAATGAGCAGTTCTTC. It translates to CASSQGLAGGLVYNEQFF.

The genes are TRBV9 and TRBJ2-5; TRBD2 matches at 7 bases. The CDR3 loop spans 15 amino acids. The germline gives CDR1 SGDLS, CDR2 YYNGEE. The V segment lost 3 bases and the J segment 1 base; nucleotides outside the gene matches: 6. The chain's CDR3 is CASSAPSSGQETQYF. The CDR3 bases are TGTGCCAGCAGCGCGCCGTCTAGCGGCCAAGAGACCCAGTACTTC. Drawing the rest from reference TRBV9 and TRBJ2-5, the complete variable domain is DSGVTQTPKHLITATGQRVTLRCSPRSGDLSVYWYQQSLDQGLQFLIQYYNGEERAKGNILERFSAQQFPDLHSELNLSSLELGDSALYFCASSAPSSGQETQYFGPGTRLLVL.

This clone has a handful of counts. V and J are TRBV28 and TRBJ1-1, with 12 bases that match TRBD1. V was pared by 6 bases and J by 4 bases, with 3 bases of the junction left unmatched. CDR3 length: 14 amino acids. The germline gives CDR1 MDHEN, CDR2 SYDVKM. CDR3 nucleotides: TGTGCCAGCAGGGGACAGGGGGCGAGCACTGAAGCTTTCTTT. Translating gives CASRGQGASTEAFF.

The chain is built from TRBV7-2 and TRBJ1-4; D is possibly TRBD1 (6 bases). The V gene lost 5 bases and the J gene lost 0 bases, with 13 bases spanning the gap. CDR3 size: 16 residues. The germline V gene has CDR1 SGHTA and CDR2 FQGNSA. CDR3 residues: CASSIAHRATNEKLFF. The CDR3 DNA is TGTGCCAGCAGCATTGCCCACAGGGCAACTAATGAAAAACTGTTTTTT.

This chain uses TRBV10-3 with TRBJ2-7, with 8 bases identical to TRBD1. The CDR3 loop spans 18 amino acids. Trimming removed 1 base from V and 4 bases from J; junction bases left unmatched: 15. CDR1 and CDR2 from the germline V gene are ENHRY and SYGVKD. The CDR3 sequence is CAISEFVTGQAINYEQYF. In DNA, the CDR3 is TGTGCCATCAGTGAGTTTGTAACGGGACAGGCAATCAATTACGAGCAGTACTTC.